This T cell receptor beta chain was retrieved from a study of Graves' ophthalmopathy and Graves' hyperthyroidism (dated by TCRdb to between 2017 and 2018). Turning to the overall study: Peripheral blood samples were taken at the time of initial diagnosis, before any treatment was given. T-cell repertoires of thyroid tissue and blood were compared in several hyperthyroidism patients. A discovery set of 100 patients (around 44 ophthalmopathy, 55 to 65 stable hyperthyroidism) was enrolled to explore V-J signatures distinguishing ophthalmopathy from hyperthyroidism. The study used TCR beta repertoire signatures to distinguish Graves' ophthalmopathy from Graves' hyperthyroidism and to predict progression to ophthalmopathy. The approximately 97 discovery patients were randomly divided into training and test sets at a 7:3 ratio. An independent validation cohort comprised 18 hyperthyroidism patients and some 16 patients who later progressed from hyperthyroidism to ophthalmopathy. Once sampling was done, hyperthyroidism patients were given methimazole at a starting dose of 30 mg daily, while ophthalmopathy patients were given high-dose intravenous methylprednisolone. In total, 135 blood samples were TCR-sequenced: fewer than 50 ophthalmopathy, 80 or so hyperthyroidism and about 17 hyperthyroidism-to-ophthalmopathy patients. Here is what the overall study found, with its caveats: Sample size was not predetermined statistically, and investigators were not blinded to group allocation. In validation, the model predicted ophthalmopathy progression with about 64% sensitivity and roughly 72% specificity; fewer than 15 predicted patients were CT-confirmed with GO in a median of 6.5 months. In cross-validation, the 13-signature model distinguished ophthalmopathy from stable hyperthyroidism with around 90% sensitivity and 81.08% specificity, while in the test set the corresponding values were about 80% and 75%. Among expanded thyroid clonotypes with frequency above 0.001, most also showed up in blood, which suggests that blood repertoires may reflect the thyroid immune response.

Reading from cysteine to phenylalanine, the CDR3 counts 13 amino acids. Kept here is only the CDR3 DNA, which spans 39 bases and is read in frame from base 1. For CDR1 and CDR2, the germline V gene (reference sequence) lists DFQATT and SNEGSKA. V trim: 3 bases; J trim: 3 bases; unmatched bases: 5. Hyperthyroidism was defined as stable when no progression to ophthalmopathy occurred within 18 months of follow-up. Hyperthyroidism patients were newly diagnosed, were aged 18 to 65 years, and had a disease duration under 2 months. Anyone with other autoimmune diseases, uncontrolled infections, pregnancy or lactation was excluded from the study. Clinical symptoms, serum thyroxine, TRAb, thyroid ultrasound and orbital computed tomography formed the basis of the diagnosis. Using Ficoll-Paque density gradient centrifugation, PBMCs were isolated from 8.5 to 10 ml of fresh peripheral blood. Total RNA was extracted using Trizol reagent, and RNA quality was checked on an Agilent 2100 Bioanalyzer.

For repertoire sequencing, the TCR beta CDR3 regions were amplified from RNA transcripts. A first-round RT-PCR used HTBI primers with the Qiagen OneStep RT-PCR kit, followed by a second-round multiplex PCR, size selection and purification. Libraries were sequenced on an Illumina HiSeq2000 using paired-end 100 bp reads. The study's processing was this. SOAPnuke was used for read processing, and reads with adapters, uncalled bases, a mean Phred below 15, or no exact constant-primer or identifier match were discarded. High-quality paired reads were merged with COPE v1.2.5. Unique nucleotide sequences were defined as clonotypes and aligned to IMGT TRB V, D and J references using MiTCR v1.1. Only V-J combinations with frequency above 0.0001 were analysed, covering approximately 99% of repertoires. For each V-J combination, a TCR clonal expansion and chaos score was defined as F50 clonal expansion divided by the chaos observed in the TCRdist matrix. Welch's t-statistics and random forest were used to narrow the features down to approximately 13 V-J combinations, which were then fed into a naive Bayes classifier. The Morisita-Horn index was used to measure how similar the thyroid and blood repertoires were. TCRdb itself trimmed the public reads at Q25 with fastp, ran MiXCR and retained productive beta chains. Identical CDR3 protein sequences are pooled into one entry, listed with their most common genes and DNA. The V and J calls here are based on TCRdb, not the publication. Counted in this sample were about 620,000 distinct CDR3 sequences; about a fifth of them appeared once. The ten biggest clones cover approximately 7.7% of the sample.

Notes on this clonotype: It has no known antigen specificity. It has no much larger one-base neighbor in the sample; base qualities were not kept.

The TCR was taken from a woman between 18 and 29 years old with stable Graves' hyperthyroidism. Some clones in this sample may be carry-over from other donors' samples. Donor details come from another sample of the same person, matched by shared clones. Sequencing was carried out using peripheral blood. Recombination linked TRBV20-1 to TRBJ2-7; a stretch of 7 junction bases matches TRBD2. The nucleotides are TGCAGTGCTAGTCTGGCTAGCGGCTACGAGCAGTACTTC. The translation is CSASLASGYEQYF.